Listed here are 20 T cell receptor beta chains from one sample, sequenced in a study of cytomegalovirus exposure and HLA in healthy donors. 13 Jbeta primers and 60 Vbeta primers were used for the PCR. Measured with immunoSEQ multiplex PCR; TCRdb has only the in-frame clones, and not every one. This table holds around 120,000 clones, about two thirds found once. The sample taken for sequencing was PBMCs. The receptor source for this set is a woman aged 40 to 49 in good health and CMV-seropositive.

The chain recombines TRBV25-1 with TRBJ1-3; TRBD1 might be the D (6 bases). The CDR3 spans 18 residues. Per germline, CDR1 MGHDK and CDR2 SYGVNS. V shed 4 bases and J shed 0 bases, with 19 bases lying between them. This chain's CDR3 is CASSAYPGGQHSGNTIYF. The CDR3 nucleotides are TGTGCCAGCAGTGCCTACCCCGGCGGACAGCACTCTGGAAACACCATATATTTT.

This clone has more than one count but fewer than ten. The rearrangement uses TRBV5-8 and TRBJ1-6; TRBD1 might be the D (5 bases). The V end lost 4 bases, the J end lost 0 bases, and 11 bases lay between the germline ends. The CDR3 totals 16 residues. The germline gives CDR1 SGHTS, CDR2 YDEGEE. The CDR3 bases are TGTGCCAGCAGCCCGGGGGGGAGCTCCTATAATTCACCCCTCCACTTT. The encoded protein is CASSPGGSSYNSPLHF.

The chain carries TRBV4-3 and TRBJ2-7; 10 positions agree with TRBD2. The V gene's germline CDR1 is LGHNA and CDR2 YSLEER. The ends lost 0 bases at V and 1 base at J; junction bases unmatched: 15. This CDR3 is built from 20 residues. This CDR3 is CASSQDQASGGAGGSYEQYF. CDR3 nucleotide sequence: TGCGCCAGCAGCCAAGATCAGGCTAGCGGGGGCGCGGGGGGTTCCTACGAGCAGTACTTC.

The chain joins TRBV6-5 to TRBJ1-2; D is perhaps TRBD1 (6 bases). The CDR3 is made up of 15 amino acids. CDR1 MNHEY and CDR2 SVGAGI come from the germline V gene. Trimming shortened V by 0 bases and J by 2 bases, and 10 bases separated the two germline ends. The CDR3 protein is CASSYSHRVNYGYTF. DNA for the CDR3: TGTGCCAGCAGTTACTCTCACAGGGTGAACTATGGCTACACCTTC.

V is TRBV4-2 and J is TRBJ2-7, with D perhaps TRBD1 (7 bases). CDR1 is LGHNA, CDR2 YNFKEQ, per germline. The CDR3 is made up of 16 amino acids. Trimming removed 4 bases from V and 2 bases from J, with 18 bases in between. CDR3 bases: TGTGCCAGCAGCCGCCAGGGGGGTGGGGGGACCTACGAGCAGTACTTC. Its translation is CASSRQGGGGTYEQYF.

V and J are TRBV6-5 and TRBJ2-7; possible D gene TRBD1, 6 bases. V lost 0 bases and J lost 1, with 7 bases in between. The CDR3 extends over 14 amino acids. Germline lookup yields CDR1 MNHEY and CDR2 SVGAGI. The CDR3 DNA follows: TGTGCCAGCAGTTACTCCGGACAGTCCTACGAGCAGTACTTC. Translated, it gives CASSYSGQSYEQYF.

The gene calls are TRBV9 and TRBJ2-7, with TRBD1 as a possible D gene (6 bases). CDR3 length: 14 amino acids. V was clipped by 2 bases and J by 0 bases, with 9 bases between them. Germline V CDR1 and CDR2: SGDLS, YYNGEE. The DNA for the CDR3 is TGTGCCAGCAGCGTCGGACAGAACTCCTACGAGCAGTACTTC. It translates to CASSVGQNSYEQYF.

The chain joins TRBV5-8 to TRBJ1-3; 7 nucleotides agree with TRBD1. V was clipped by 0 bases and J by 3 bases; unmatched bases: 9. The germline V gene has CDR1 SGHTS and CDR2 YDEGEE. This CDR3 region has 17 residues. The CDR3 spells CASSLGAIRDSGNTIYF. The CDR3 nucleotides are TGTGCCAGCAGCTTGGGGGCCATCCGGGACAGTGGAAACACCATATATTTT.

This clone turned up a few times. V usage is TRBV5-1 and J usage is TRBJ1-4, with 7 bases aligning to TRBD1. The CDR3 consists of 14 residues. Trimming removed 3 bases from V and 8 bases from J; junction bases left unmatched: 7. From germline, CDR1 is SGHRS and CDR2 YFSETQ. The CDR3: CASSSGQFREKLFF. Here the CDR3 DNA reads TGCGCCAGCAGCTCGGGACAGTTTAGAGAAAAACTGTTTTTT.

This chain links TRBV4-3 with TRBJ1-2; D remains ambiguous. This CDR3 contains 15 residues. V lost 1 base to trimming and J lost 2 bases, with 11 bases between them. The V gene's germline CDR1 is LGHNA and CDR2 YSLEER. DNA for the CDR3: TGCGCCAGCAGCCAAGTTGCACGAGCGAACTATGGCTACACCTTC. Protein sequence: CASSQVARANYGYTF.

The rearrangement links TRBV15 to TRBJ1-1; TRBD1 agrees at 10 bases. This CDR3 region has 16 residues. Germline V lookup: CDR1 LNHNV, CDR2 YYDKDF (reference sequence). The V segment lost 5 bases and the J segment 5 bases; nucleotides outside the gene matches: 11. In DNA form, the CDR3 reads TGTGCCACCAGCGATCTCGAGGACAGGGGGTGGACTGAAGCTTTCTTT. Its translation: CATSDLEDRGWTEAFF.

The chain joins TRBV10-3 to TRBJ1-1; D remains unclear. CDR1 and CDR2 (germline): ENHRY, SYGVKD. The CDR3 consists of 13 residues. Deletions cut 2 bases from V and 8 bases from J, with 12 bases between. The CDR3 DNA reads TGTGCCATCAGTGAGGAATCATGGAGGGAAGCTTTCTTT. Its protein is CAISEESWREAFF.

Only one count was recorded for this clone. This sequence joins TRBV5-1 and TRBJ2-1; 9 positions match TRBD1. The junction had 5 bases not matched to a gene; V was cut back by 3 bases and J by 1 base. There are 16 residues in the CDR3. Germline values: CDR1 SGHRS, CDR2 YFSETQ. The CDR3 bases are TGCGCCAGCAGCTCCACAGGGGGCCAGTCCTACAATGAGCAGTTCTTC. This codes for CASSSTGGQSYNEQFF. Filled out from reference TRBV5-1 and TRBJ2-1, the complete variable domain reads KAGVTQTPRYLIKTRGQQVTLSCSPISGHRSVSWYQQTPGQGLQFLFEYFSETQRNKGNFPGRFSGRQFSNSRSEMNVSTLELGDSALYLCASSSTGGQSYNEQFFGPGTRLTVL.

The chain uses TRBV7-9 and TRBJ1-1; 9 nucleotides agree with TRBD1. The trim removed 2 bases at V and 6 bases at J, leaving 4 bases unmatched. This CDR3 contains 14 residues. CDR1 is SEHNR, CDR2 FQNEAQ, per germline (reference sequence). CDR3 in amino acids: CASSLRDRDAEAFF. CDR3 nucleotide sequence: TGTGCCAGCAGCTTAAGGGACAGGGACGCTGAAGCTTTCTTT.

The chain uses TRBV5-6 and TRBJ1-2, with 7 bases lining up with TRBD1. Germline V lookup: CDR1 SGHDT, CDR2 YYEEEE. Unmatched junction bases numbered 5, after V lost 0 bases and J lost 3 bases. The CDR3 has 15 amino acids. CDR3 nucleotide sequence: TGTGCCAGCAGCTTGGGAGGGGGCTTTGACTATGGCTACACCTTC. Translated: CASSLGGGFDYGYTF. The full variable domain, rest sourced from reference TRBV5-6 and TRBJ1-2, is DAGVTQSPTHLIKTRGQQVTLRCSPKSGHDTVSWYQQALGQGPQFIFQYYEEEERQRGNFPDRFSGHQFPNYSSELNVNALLLGDSALYLCASSLGGGFDYGYTFGSGTRLTVV.

This chain connects TRBV7-9 to TRBJ1-1; a possible D gene is TRBD1 (5 bases). The CDR3 extends over 14 amino acids. Per the germline V gene, CDR1 is SEHNR and CDR2 is FQNEAQ (reference sequence). With 3 bases removed from V and 1 base from J, the gap between germline ends came to 9 bases. The CDR3 protein is CASSFGRENTEAFF. The CDR3 DNA sequence: TGTGCCAGCAGCTTCGGCAGGGAGAACACTGAAGCTTTCTTT.

This chain's CDR3 is CASSYSTRRNTEAFF. The CDR3 DNA sequence: TGTGCCAGCAGTTACTCGACGAGGCGGAACACTGAAGCTTTCTTT. This rearrangement joins TRBV6-5 to TRBJ1-1, with D hard to call. The V gene's germline CDR1 is MNHEY and CDR2 SVGAGI. Trimming removed 0 bases from V and 1 base from J, with 9 bases in between. The CDR3 is made up of 15 amino acids.

This clone was seen a few times. The chain uses TRBV7-8 and TRBJ2-7; 7 bases are a match to TRBD1. CDR1 SGHVS and CDR2 FQNEAQ come from the germline V gene. The CDR3 spans 18 residues. V lost 4 bases, J lost 0 bases, and 15 bases stayed unmatched. The DNA for the CDR3 is TGTGCCAGCAGCTCCGGACAGGCATTGCGTTATAGCTCCTACGAGCAGTACTTC. It codes for CASSSGQALRYSSYEQYF.

This clone was seen a handful of times. The chain recombines TRBV19 with TRBJ2-7, with 9 nucleotides matching TRBD2. This CDR3 region has 14 residues. Germline CDR1 LNHDA, CDR2 SQIVND (reference sequence). The junction had 4 bases not matched to a gene; V was cut back by 2 bases and J by 5 bases. The CDR3 DNA sequence: TGTGCCAGTAGTATACGCGGGGGGGCCGACGAGCAGTACTTC. Translating it yields CASSIRGGADEQYF.

The genes are TRBV7-9 and TRBJ2-1; the match to TRBD2 covers 8 bases. V was pared by 2 bases and J by 9 bases, with 6 bases of the junction left unmatched. Looked up from germline, CDR1 is SEHNR and CDR2 is FQNEAQ (reference sequence). This CDR3 region has 14 residues. The chain's CDR3 is CASSLPGGAIEQFF. The CDR3 DNA reads as TGTGCCAGCAGCTTACCCGGGGGGGCAATTGAGCAGTTCTTC. Filled out from reference TRBV7-9 and TRBJ2-1, the complete variable domain reads DTGVSQNPRHKITKRGQNVTFRCDPISEHNRLYWYRQTLGQGPEFLTYFQNEAQLEKSRLLSDRFSAERPKGSFSTLEIQRTEQGDSAMYLCASSLPGGAIEQFFGPGTRLTVL.